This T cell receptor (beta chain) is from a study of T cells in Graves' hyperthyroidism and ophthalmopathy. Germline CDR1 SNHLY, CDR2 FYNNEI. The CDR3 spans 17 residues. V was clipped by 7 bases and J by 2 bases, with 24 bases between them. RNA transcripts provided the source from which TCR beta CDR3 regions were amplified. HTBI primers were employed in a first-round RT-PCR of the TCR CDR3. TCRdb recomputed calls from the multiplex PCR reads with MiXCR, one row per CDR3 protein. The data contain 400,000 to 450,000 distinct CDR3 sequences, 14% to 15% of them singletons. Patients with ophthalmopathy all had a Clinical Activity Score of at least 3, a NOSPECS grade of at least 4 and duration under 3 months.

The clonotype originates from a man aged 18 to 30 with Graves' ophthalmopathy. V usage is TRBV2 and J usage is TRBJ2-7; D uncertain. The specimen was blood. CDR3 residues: CASTTRVGYPITYEQYF. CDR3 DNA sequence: TGTGCCAGCACCACCCGGGTGGGCTATCCCATAACCTACGAGCAGTACTTC.